A single sample is the source of the 14 T cell receptor beta chains below, sequenced in a study of T cell changes during pregnancy in multiple sclerosis. Some clones are missing from TCRdb's copy, which holds only in-frame ones; the method was immunoSEQ multiplex PCR. The table shows some 87,000 clones, with over 85% occurring only once. The specimen comprised CD4+ T cells from peripheral blood mononuclear cells, sampled before pregnancy. Receptor source: a female donor with multiple sclerosis, enrolled in a pregnancy study.

The V call is TRBV19, the J call TRBJ1-2; D unclear. This CDR3 comprises 16 residues. V lost 0 bases and J 0 bases, leaving 11 bases between the germline ends. The germline V gene encodes CDR1 LNHDA and CDR2 SQIVND (reference sequence). CDR3 nucleotides: TGTGCCAGTAGTATAGATCTCGGCGGGGCTAACTATGGCTACACCTTC. Amino acids: CASSIDLGGANYGYTF.

This chain joins TRBV29-1 and TRBJ1-2; no clear D. CDR3 size: 12 residues. V lost 6 bases to trimming and J lost 5 bases, with 13 bases between them. CDR1 is SQVTM, CDR2 ANQGSEA, per germline. The CDR3 region is CSVAFTDYGYTF. The CDR3 region has the DNA TGCAGCGTGGCTTTCACAGATTATGGCTACACCTTC.

The rearrangement links TRBV28 to TRBJ1-1; 8 bases are a match to TRBD1. The CDR3 extends over 15 amino acids. V lost 5 bases and J lost 1; bases outside the gene matches: 6. The germline V gene encodes CDR1 MDHEN and CDR2 SYDVKM. The CDR3 here is CASSALGQGNTEAFF. The CDR3 nucleotides read TGTGCCAGCAGTGCCCTCGGACAGGGGAACACTGAAGCTTTCTTT. The full variable domain, rest sourced from reference TRBV28 and TRBJ1-1, is DVKVTQSSRYLVKRTGEKVFLECVQDMDHENMFWYRQDPGLGLRLIYFSYDVKMKEKGDIPEGYSVSREKKERFSLILESASTNQTSMYLCASSALGQGNTEAFFGQGTRLTVV.

The V call is TRBV6-1, the J call TRBJ2-1, with 9 nucleotides matching TRBD2. The CDR3 has 16 residues. Trimming at V came to 2 bases and at J to 6 bases, leaving 8 bases not matched to a gene. The germline V gene encodes CDR1 MNHNS and CDR2 SASEGT. As DNA, the CDR3 is TGTGCCAGCAGTGAAAATTTAGCGGGAGTTTTCAATGAGCAGTTCTTC. This translates into CASSENLAGVFNEQFF.

The rearrangement links TRBV9 to TRBJ2-3, with TRBD2 identical over 11 bases. The CDR3 spans 16 residues. Looked up from germline, CDR1 is SGDLS and CDR2 is YYNGEE. V lost 3 bases, J lost 0 bases, and 3 bases stayed unmatched. The CDR3: CASSEGLAASTDTQYF. CDR3 nucleotide sequence: TGTGCCAGCAGCGAGGGACTAGCGGCTAGCACAGATACGCAGTATTTT.

This clone is a singleton in its sample. This chain uses TRBV7-7 with TRBJ2-2; D gene ambiguous. The CDR3 runs 14 residues. CDR1 SSHAT and CDR2 FNYEAQ come from the germline V gene (reference sequence). Trimming left V 1 base short and J 6 bases short, with 9 bases between. CDR3 loop: CASSLDWSSGELFF. CDR3 sequence (DNA): TGTGCCAGCAGCTTAGACTGGTCCTCCGGGGAGCTGTTTTTT.

This clone was detected only once. CDR3 DNA: TGTGCCAGCAGCTTGGGGGGGCAGGGCACTGAAGCTTTCTTT. It encodes CASSLGGQGTEAFF. The chain employs TRBV5-4 and TRBJ1-1; maybe TRBD1 (6 bases). Germline assignment: CDR1 SGHNT and CDR2 YYREEE (reference sequence). V was pared by 0 bases and J by 4 bases, with 10 bases between. The CDR3 has 14 amino acids.

This clone was picked up one time. The genes are TRBV5-1 and TRBJ1-1, with TRBD1 matching 9 bases. The junction had 9 bases not matched to a gene; V was cut back by 1 base and J by 2 bases. The CDR3 runs to 17 residues. Germline V gives CDR1 SGHRS, CDR2 YFSETQ. In DNA, the CDR3 is TGCGCCAGCAGCTTGACCCCGGGACAGGGAATAAACACTGAAGCTTTCTTT. Its protein product is CASSLTPGQGINTEAFF. Variable domain in full (rest from reference TRBV5-1 and TRBJ1-1): KAGVTQTPRYLIKTRGQQVTLSCSPISGHRSVSWYQQTPGQGLQFLFEYFSETQRNKGNFPGRFSGRQFSNSRSEMNVSTLELGDSALYLCASSLTPGQGINTEAFFGQGTRLTVV.

The chain joins TRBV5-1 to TRBJ2-5, with 16 bases fitting TRBD2. V shed 4 bases, J shed 5 bases, and the junction held 14 bases outside the gene matches. The germline CDR1 and CDR2 sequences are SGHRS and YFSETQ. This CDR3 has 19 amino acids. The CDR3 nucleotides are TGCGCCAGCAGCACGGGACTAGCGGGAGGGCGCGTCGTTTCGGAGACCCAGTACTTC. Amino acids: CASSTGLAGGRVVSETQYF. Full variable domain (outside the CDR3, taken from reference TRBV5-1 and TRBJ2-5): KAGVTQTPRYLIKTRGQQVTLSCSPISGHRSVSWYQQTPGQGLQFLFEYFSETQRNKGNFPGRFSGRQFSNSRSEMNVSTLELGDSALYLCASSTGLAGGRVVSETQYFGPGTRLLVL.

This clone has only one observation. The chain couples TRBV27 to TRBJ2-3, with D possibly matching TRBD2 (6 bases). In germline, CDR1 is MNHEY, CDR2 SMNVEV (reference sequence). V lost 5 bases and J 4 bases, leaving 16 bases between the germline ends. This CDR3 is 15 amino acids long. The CDR3 reads CASSRTRASADTQYF. The CDR3 DNA follows: TGTGCCAGCAGTAGGACGCGCGCTAGCGCAGATACGCAGTATTTT.

The chain carries TRBV4-1 and TRBJ1-2; D unclear. Germline V lookup: CDR1 MGHRA, CDR2 YSYEKL. The CDR3 has 14 amino acids. V shed 0 bases and J shed 2 bases, with 7 bases lying between them. The CDR3 DNA reads as TGCGCCAGCAGCCAAGATACAGAGAACTATGGCTACACCTTC. Its protein is CASSQDTENYGYTF.

A remark on this clone: This CDR3 is also generated by other DNA sequences in the sample. The rearrangement uses TRBV7-9 and TRBJ2-3; 7 bases are a match to TRBD2. CDR3 size: 16 residues. CDR1 is SEHNR, CDR2 FQNEAQ, per germline (reference sequence). V dropped 4 bases and J dropped 0; count of bases not matched to a gene: 7. This chain's CDR3 is CASSSRGSTSTDTQYF. The CDR3 nucleotides are TGTGCCAGCAGCTCCCGCGGGAGTACGAGCACAGATACGCAGTATTTT.

This chain uses TRBV27 with TRBJ2-1, with 10 bases that match TRBD2. This CDR3 comprises 19 residues. V was pared by 0 bases and J by 9 bases, with 17 bases of the junction left unmatched. Per germline, CDR1 MNHEY and CDR2 SMNVEV (reference sequence). CDR3 DNA sequence: TGTGCCAGCAGTTTATCGACTGGAAGACTAGCGGGTTCCGGCGGTGAGCAGTTCTTC. Protein sequence: CASSLSTGRLAGSGGEQFF.

The chain recombines TRBV12-2 with TRBJ2-7; TRBD2, the table's D call, was not compared with the DNA. TRBV12-2 represents a pseudogene. CDR3 length: 18 residues. This CDR3 is CASRLGLAGGPSSYEQYF. In DNA, the CDR3 is TGTGCAAGTCGCTTAGGGCTAGCGGGAGGACCGAGCTCCTACGAGCAGTACTTC.